The entry that follows covers one TCR beta chain sequence. Its target is unknown. This entry belongs to a study of post-analysis software for immune sequencing data. Turning to the study itself: Included courses were relapsing-remitting and secondary progressive multiple sclerosis; progressive-relapsing multiple sclerosis was also included. Study-level results: TRBV segments more frequent in patients than in controls numbered five and included TRBV5-6, TRBV5-1 and TRBV20-1. Strong co-clustering by F measure was seen for same-batch samples.

This CDR3 is built from 15 residues. Trimming stripped 6 bases from V and 3 bases from J, with 15 bases between. CDR1 MNHNY and CDR2 SVGAGI come from the germline V gene (reference sequence). TCR beta libraries were prepared from cDNA with unique molecular identifiers. One entry per CDR3 protein, called by TCRdb with MiXCR from the PCR reads. This sample has roughly 600,000 distinct CDR3 sequences, with 44% found just once. Source material: blood. V usage is TRBV6-6 and J usage is TRBJ2-4, with D possibly being TRBD2 (6 bases). The receptor was isolated from a girl aged 5 to 17 with multiple sclerosis. The CDR3 region has the DNA TGTGCCAGCAGACGGGACTTGCTGGGCAAAAACATTCAGTACTTC. Translated, it gives CASRRDLLGKNIQYF.